This passage covers 24 T cell receptor beta chains from one sample sequenced in a study of T cells expressing NK-cell markers (dated by TCRdb to about 2020). The library was produced with 5' RACE. TCRdb shows the sequencer as Illumina HiSeq 2000. After TCRdb reprocessed the reads, each CDR3 protein sequence was kept as one row, without DNA. This sample's records show about 160,000 distinct CDR3 sequences. Jointly, the top ten make up 20% of the sample. The sequenced material came from blood T cells: a sorted CD56 or NKG2C T cell subset, CD4+ or CD8+ T cells, or bulk PBMC T cells (not recorded which). All receptors come from a man aged 18-69 years in good health.

The chain recombines TRBV6-2 or TRBV6-3 with TRBJ2-7; TCRdb proposes TRBD1, but this gene call is untestable without DNA. Germline-derived CDR1 and CDR2 are MNHEY and SVGEGT. The CDR3 runs 16 residues. The CDR3 loop is CASTPPGQGEPYEQYF.

This rearrangement joins TRBV12-3 or TRBV12-4 to TRBJ2-6. The CDR3 is 16 amino acids. The CDR3 spells CASSFSTGPGANVLTF.

V gene TRBV5-5 combines with J gene TRBJ2-7; TCRdb's assignment of TRBD1 cannot be checked, as there is no DNA. Per the germline V gene, CDR1 is SGHKS and CDR2 is YYEKEE (reference sequence). CDR3 length: 15 amino acids. The CDR3 protein is CASSPLNWTEYEQYF. Complete variable domain (other parts from reference TRBV5-5 and TRBJ2-7): DAGVTQSPTHLIKTRGQQVTLRCSPISGHKSVSWYQQVLGQGPQFIFQYYEKEERGRGNFPDRFSARQFPNYSSELNVNALLLGDSALYLCASSPLNWTEYEQYFGPGTRLTVT.

V gene TRBV20-1 combines with J gene TRBJ2-3; TCRdb selects TRBD2, and the lack of DNA leaves this call unchecked. CDR1 and CDR2 (germline): DFQATT, SNEGSKA (reference sequence). The CDR3 runs 16 residues. The CDR3 sequence: CSANIEGDSPTDTQYF.

The chain links TRBV7-9 to TRBJ1-1. In germline, CDR1 is SEHNR, CDR2 FQNEAQ (reference sequence). The length of the CDR3 is 14 residues. The CDR3 here is CASSFLSGNTEAFF. The complete variable domain, with remaining parts taken from reference TRBV7-9 and TRBJ1-1, reads DTGVSQNPRHKITKRGQNVTFRCDPISEHNRLYWYRQTLGQGPEFLTYFQNEAQLEKSRLLSDRFSAERPKGSFSTLEIQRTEQGDSAMYLCASSFLSGNTEAFFGQGTRLTVV.

The chain combines TRBV12-3 or TRBV12-4 with TRBJ1-5; TCRdb indicates TRBD1, and absent DNA this call remains unverified. This CDR3 region has 14 residues. CDR3 sequence reads: CASSFSGGNQPQHF.

V and J are TRBV9 and TRBJ2-5; TCRdb designates TRBD1, a call that cannot be tested without DNA. The CDR3 has 14 amino acids. Germline-derived CDR1 and CDR2 are SGDLS and YYNGEE. This chain's CDR3 is CASSVGGGEETQYF.

The gene calls are TRBV4-1 and TRBJ2-5. The CDR3 totals 15 residues. CDR1 and CDR2 from the germline V gene are MGHRA and YSYEKL. The CDR3 spells CASSQGVVSQETQYF.

The gene calls are TRBV13 and TRBJ1-6. The germline gives CDR1 PRHDT, CDR2 FYEKMQ (reference sequence). This CDR3 region has 17 residues. CDR3: CASSKDGLGSYNSPLHF.

This chain connects TRBV7-8 to TRBJ2-7; TCRdb outputs TRBD1, but without DNA this stays unchecked. Germline V CDR1 and CDR2: SGHVS, FQNEAQ. The CDR3 is 15 amino acids. CDR3 residues: CASSLWDRVNYEQYF.

Frequency places this clonotype as medium-sized (0.01 to 0.1%). The chain links TRBV11-1 to TRBJ2-3. This CDR3 spans 15 amino acids. Germline CDR1 SGHAT, CDR2 FQDESV (reference sequence). The CDR3 is CASSRSYWFTDTQYF.

This sequence joins TRBV13 and TRBJ2-3; the TCRdb D gene call, TRBD1, has no DNA to confirm it. The CDR3 extends over 15 amino acids. Germline-derived CDR1 and CDR2 are PRHDT and FYEKMQ (reference sequence). The CDR3 here is CASSETGLGTDTQYF.

The chain employs TRBV7-9 and TRBJ2-6; TCRdb designates TRBD2, a call that cannot be tested without DNA. Germline-derived CDR1 and CDR2 are SEHNR and FQNEAQ (reference sequence). CDR3 length: 16 residues. The CDR3 loop is CASSLARGSGANVLTF.

The chain has TRBV5-1 and TRBJ2-3; with no DNA, the TCRdb D assignment of TRBD2 cannot be verified. The germline gives CDR1 SGHRS, CDR2 YFSETQ. The CDR3 length is 16 residues. The CDR3 sequence is CASSRGTSGEKDTQYF.

The chain couples TRBV7-9 to TRBJ1-5; as DNA is missing, the TRBD1 call by TCRdb cannot be tested. The CDR3 is made up of 15 amino acids. CDR1 is SEHNR, CDR2 FQNEAQ, per germline (reference sequence). The CDR3 protein is CASSAGTDSNQPQHF.

The V call is TRBV6-1, the J call TRBJ2-7; TCRdb's D call, TRBD1, is unchecked because there is no DNA. The CDR3 consists of 14 residues. CDR1 and CDR2 from the germline V gene are MNHNS and SASEGT. CDR3: CASSPYGQGYEQYF.

The chain uses TRBV9 and TRBJ1-2. Germline-derived CDR1 and CDR2 are SGDLS and YYNGEE. The CDR3 totals 12 residues. CDR3 region: CASSVEEYGYTF.

The chain uses TRBV12-3 or TRBV12-4 and TRBJ2-5; the TCRdb call, TRBD1, lacks DNA for checking. The CDR3 runs to 20 residues. This CDR3 is CASSLTGTGVFSGGLETQYF.

J is TRBJ2-7 and V is TRBV3-1; the TRBD2 assignment by TCRdb is unverifiable without DNA. The CDR3 has 16 amino acids. Germline V lookup: CDR1 LGHDT, CDR2 YNNKEL (reference sequence). CDR3 amino acids: CASSQDRTSSSYEQYF.

The chain is built from TRBV19 and TRBJ2-1; TCRdb outputs TRBD1, but without DNA this stays unchecked. The CDR3 is 15 amino acids. Looked up from germline, CDR1 is LNHDA and CDR2 is SQIVND (reference sequence). The CDR3 protein is CASSTYRPRDNEQFF.

The V and J genes are TRBV2 and TRBJ2-3; no DNA is available, so the TRBD1 call from TCRdb remains unchecked. Germline V gives CDR1 SNHLY, CDR2 FYNNEI. The CDR3 loop spans 15 amino acids. The CDR3 sequence is CASSTGTASTDTQYF.

This CDR3 is CASQKGANSYNSPLHF. The chain is built from TRBV5-1 and TRBJ1-6; TCRdb designates TRBD1, a call that cannot be tested without DNA. Germline V gene data show CDR1 as SGHRS and CDR2 as YFSETQ. The CDR3 sequence is 16 residues long.

This chain uses TRBV10-3 with TRBJ2-3; lacking DNA, the TRBD2 call made by TCRdb goes unchecked. The CDR3 spans 15 residues. The germline gives CDR1 ENHRY, CDR2 SYGVKD. The CDR3 protein is CAISDGSGVTDTQYF.

This chain uses TRBV5-1 with TRBJ2-7; TCRdb names TRBD1, which stays unverified in the absence of DNA. This CDR3 region has 15 residues. Per germline, CDR1 SGHRS and CDR2 YFSETQ. This chain's CDR3 is CASSLSRQGIYEQYF.